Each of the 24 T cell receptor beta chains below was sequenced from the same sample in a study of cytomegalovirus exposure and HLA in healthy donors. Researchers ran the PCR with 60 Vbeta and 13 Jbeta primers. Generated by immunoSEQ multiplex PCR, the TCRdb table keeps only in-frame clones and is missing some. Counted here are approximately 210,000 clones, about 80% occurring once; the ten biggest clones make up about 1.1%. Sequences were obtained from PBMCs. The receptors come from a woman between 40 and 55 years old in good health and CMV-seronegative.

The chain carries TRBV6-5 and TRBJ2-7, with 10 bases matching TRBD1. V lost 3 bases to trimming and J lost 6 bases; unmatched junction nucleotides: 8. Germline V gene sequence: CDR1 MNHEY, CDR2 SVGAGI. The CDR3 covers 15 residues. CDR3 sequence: CASSYSGTGASEQYF. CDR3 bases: TGTGCCAGCAGTTATTCCGGGACAGGGGCGTCCGAGCAGTACTTC.

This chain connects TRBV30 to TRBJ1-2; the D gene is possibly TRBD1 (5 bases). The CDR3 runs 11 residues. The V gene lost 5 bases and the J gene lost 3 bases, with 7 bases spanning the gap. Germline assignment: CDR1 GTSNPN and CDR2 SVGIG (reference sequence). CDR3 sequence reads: CAWGRDYGYTF. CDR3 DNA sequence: TGTGCCTGGGGCAGGGACTATGGCTACACCTTC.

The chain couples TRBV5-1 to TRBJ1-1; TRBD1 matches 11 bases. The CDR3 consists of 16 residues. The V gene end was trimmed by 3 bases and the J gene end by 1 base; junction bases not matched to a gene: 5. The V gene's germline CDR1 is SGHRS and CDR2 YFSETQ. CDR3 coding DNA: TGCGCCAGCAGCTCGGACAGGGGGCTTCCGAACACTGAAGCTTTCTTT. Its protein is CASSSDRGLPNTEAFF. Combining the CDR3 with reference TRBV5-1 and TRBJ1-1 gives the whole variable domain KAGVTQTPRYLIKTRGQQVTLSCSPISGHRSVSWYQQTPGQGLQFLFEYFSETQRNKGNFPGRFSGRQFSNSRSEMNVSTLELGDSALYLCASSSDRGLPNTEAFFGQGTRLTVV.

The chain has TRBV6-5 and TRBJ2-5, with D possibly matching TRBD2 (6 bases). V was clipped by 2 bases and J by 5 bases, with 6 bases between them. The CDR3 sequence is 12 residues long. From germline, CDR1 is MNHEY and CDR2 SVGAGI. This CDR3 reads CASSYGGETQYF. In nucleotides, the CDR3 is TGTGCCAGCAGTTACGGAGGGGAGACCCAGTACTTC.

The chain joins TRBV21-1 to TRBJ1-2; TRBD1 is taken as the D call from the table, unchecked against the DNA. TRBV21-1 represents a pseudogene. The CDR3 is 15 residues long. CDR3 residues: CASSKETRSNYGYTF. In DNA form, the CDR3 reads TGTGCCAGCAGCAAAGAAACCAGATCTAACTATGGCTACACCTTC.

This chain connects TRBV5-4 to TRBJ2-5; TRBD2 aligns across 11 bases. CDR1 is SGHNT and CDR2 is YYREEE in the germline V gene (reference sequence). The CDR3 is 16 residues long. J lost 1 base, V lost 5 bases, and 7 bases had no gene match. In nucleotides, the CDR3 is TGTGCCAGCAGGACCGGGACTAGCGGCATCCAAGAGACCCAGTACTTC. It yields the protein CASRTGTSGIQETQYF.

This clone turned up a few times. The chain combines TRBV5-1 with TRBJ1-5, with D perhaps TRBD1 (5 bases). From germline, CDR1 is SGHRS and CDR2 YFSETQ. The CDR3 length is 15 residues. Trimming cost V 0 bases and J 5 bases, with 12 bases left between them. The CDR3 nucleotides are TGCGCCAGCAGCTTGGGTCAGGGTTGGGATCAGCCCCAGCATTTT. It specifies CASSLGQGWDQPQHF.

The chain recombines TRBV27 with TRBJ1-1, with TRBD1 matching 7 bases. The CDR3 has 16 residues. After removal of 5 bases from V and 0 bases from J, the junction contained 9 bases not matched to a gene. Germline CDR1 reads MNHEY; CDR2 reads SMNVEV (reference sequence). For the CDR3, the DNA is TGTGCCAGCAGTCTAGAACAGGGGCGGGTGAACACTGAAGCTTTCTTT. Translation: CASSLEQGRVNTEAFF.

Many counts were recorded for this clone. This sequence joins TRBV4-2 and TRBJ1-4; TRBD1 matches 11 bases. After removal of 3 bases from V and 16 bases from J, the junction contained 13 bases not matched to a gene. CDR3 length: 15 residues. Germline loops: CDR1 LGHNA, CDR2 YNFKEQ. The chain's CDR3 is CASSQAGQGGIFRFF. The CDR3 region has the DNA TGTGCCAGCAGCCAGGCGGGACAGGGGGGGATCTTTAGGTTTTTT.

For the CDR3, the DNA is TGTGCCAGCAGTCCGCTCGACAGGTACATGTCCGAGCAGTACTTC. This sequence encodes CASSPLDRYMSEQYF. J is TRBJ2-5 and V is TRBV6-5; TRBD1 might be the D (6 bases). The assigned J gene may be wrong: the sequence end matches TRBJ2-7 better. The germline CDR1 and CDR2 sequences are MNHEY and SVGAGI. This CDR3 spans 15 amino acids.

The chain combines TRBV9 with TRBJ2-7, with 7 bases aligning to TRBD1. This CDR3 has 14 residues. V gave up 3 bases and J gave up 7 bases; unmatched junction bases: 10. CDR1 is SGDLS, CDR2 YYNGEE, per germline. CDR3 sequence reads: CASSAGQALREQYF. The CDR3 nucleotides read TGTGCCAGCAGCGCCGGACAGGCCCTCCGTGAGCAGTACTTC.

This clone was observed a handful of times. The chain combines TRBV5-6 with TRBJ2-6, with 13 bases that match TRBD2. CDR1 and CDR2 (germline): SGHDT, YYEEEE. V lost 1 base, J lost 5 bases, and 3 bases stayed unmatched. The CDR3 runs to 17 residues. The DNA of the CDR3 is TGTGCCAGCAGCTTGTTACTAGCGGGAGGGTGGGCCAACGTCCTGACTTTC. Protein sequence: CASSLLLAGGWANVLTF.

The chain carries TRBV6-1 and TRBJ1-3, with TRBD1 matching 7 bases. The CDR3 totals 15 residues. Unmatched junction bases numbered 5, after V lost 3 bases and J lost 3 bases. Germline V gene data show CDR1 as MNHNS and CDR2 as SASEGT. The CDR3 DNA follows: TGTGCCAGCAGTGATACCGGGACAGTTGGAAACACCATATATTTT. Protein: CASSDTGTVGNTIYF.

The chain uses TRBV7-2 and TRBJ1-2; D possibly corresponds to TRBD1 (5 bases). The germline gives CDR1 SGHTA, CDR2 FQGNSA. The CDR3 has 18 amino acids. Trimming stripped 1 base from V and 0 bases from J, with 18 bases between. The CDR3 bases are TGTGCCAGCAGCTTAGAAAGGGCAGGGCGTCCCTCTAACTATGGCTACACCTTC. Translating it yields CASSLERAGRPSNYGYTF.

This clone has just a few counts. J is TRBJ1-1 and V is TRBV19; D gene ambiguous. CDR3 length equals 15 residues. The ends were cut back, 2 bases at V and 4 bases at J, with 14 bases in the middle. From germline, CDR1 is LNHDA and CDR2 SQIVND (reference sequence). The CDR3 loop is CASSIRSLAGTEAFF. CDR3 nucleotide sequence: TGTGCCAGTAGTATAAGAAGTTTGGCGGGCACTGAAGCTTTCTTT.

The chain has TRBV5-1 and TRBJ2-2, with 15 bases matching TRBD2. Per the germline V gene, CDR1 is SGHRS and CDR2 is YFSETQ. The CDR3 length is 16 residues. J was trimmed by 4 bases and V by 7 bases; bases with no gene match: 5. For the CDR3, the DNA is TGCGCCAGCCGGGGACTAGCGGGAGGCCTCACCGGGGAGCTGTTTTTT. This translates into CASRGLAGGLTGELFF.

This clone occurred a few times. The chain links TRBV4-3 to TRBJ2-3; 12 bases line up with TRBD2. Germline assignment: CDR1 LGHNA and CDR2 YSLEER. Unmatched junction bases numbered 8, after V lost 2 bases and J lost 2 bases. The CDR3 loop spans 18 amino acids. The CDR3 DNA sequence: TGCGCCAGCAGCCAAAGGAGAACTAGCGGGAGGCACACAGATACGCAGTATTTT. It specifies CASSQRRTSGRHTDTQYF.

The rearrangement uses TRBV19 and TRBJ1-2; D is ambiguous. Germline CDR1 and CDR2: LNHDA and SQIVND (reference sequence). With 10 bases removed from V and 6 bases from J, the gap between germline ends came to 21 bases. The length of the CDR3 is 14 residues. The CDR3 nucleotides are TGTGCCACCCGATTGGGAGGGAATGGTGATGGCTACACCTTC. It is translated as CATRLGGNGDGYTF.

The CDR3 reads CASSPGGQSYGYTF. The DNA of the CDR3 is TGTGCCAGCTCACCGGGGGGTCAAAGCTATGGCTACACCTTC. This chain links TRBV18 with TRBJ1-2; a possible D gene is TRBD1 (5 bases). Looked up from germline, CDR1 is KGHSH and CDR2 is LQKENI. The CDR3 totals 14 residues. V was cut by 3 bases and J by 4 bases, with 12 bases left in between.

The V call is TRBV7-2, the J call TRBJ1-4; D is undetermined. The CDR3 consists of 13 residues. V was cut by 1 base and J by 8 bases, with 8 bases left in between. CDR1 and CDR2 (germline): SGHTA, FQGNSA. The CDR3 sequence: CASSLGRAEKLFF. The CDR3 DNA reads TGTGCCAGCAGCTTAGGCAGAGCGGAAAAACTGTTTTTT.

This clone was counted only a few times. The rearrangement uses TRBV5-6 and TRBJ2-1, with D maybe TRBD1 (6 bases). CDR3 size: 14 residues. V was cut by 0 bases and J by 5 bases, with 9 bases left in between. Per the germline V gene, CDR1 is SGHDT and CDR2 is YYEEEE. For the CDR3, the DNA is TGTGCCAGCAGCTTGGAAAGGGGGAACAATGAGCAGTTCTTC. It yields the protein CASSLERGNNEQFF.

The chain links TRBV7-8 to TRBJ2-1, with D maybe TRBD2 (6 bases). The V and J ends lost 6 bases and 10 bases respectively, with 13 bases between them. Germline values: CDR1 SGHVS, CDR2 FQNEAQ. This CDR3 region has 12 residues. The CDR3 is CASRPSGLEQFF. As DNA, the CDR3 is TGTGCCAGCAGACCCTCGGGACTCGAGCAGTTCTTC.

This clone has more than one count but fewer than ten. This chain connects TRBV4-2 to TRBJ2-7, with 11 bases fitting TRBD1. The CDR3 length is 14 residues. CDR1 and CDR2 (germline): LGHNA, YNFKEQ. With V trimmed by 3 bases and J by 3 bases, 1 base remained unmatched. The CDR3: CASSQGQGDYEQYF. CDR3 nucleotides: TGTGCCAGCAGCCAGGGACAGGGGGACTACGAGCAGTACTTC.

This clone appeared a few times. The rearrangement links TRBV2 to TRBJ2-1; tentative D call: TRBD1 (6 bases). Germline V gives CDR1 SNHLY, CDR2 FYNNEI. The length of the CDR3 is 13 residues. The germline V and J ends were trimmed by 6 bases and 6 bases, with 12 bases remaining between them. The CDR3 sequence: CASRTTGPNEQFF. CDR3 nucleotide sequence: TGTGCCAGCAGAACCACAGGGCCCAATGAGCAGTTCTTC.